This T cell receptor (beta chain) derives from a study of T cell repertoires in cytomegalovirus infection. Trimming removed 7 bases from V and 4 bases from J, with 10 bases in between. The CDR3 extends over 12 amino acids. CDR1 and CDR2 from the germline V gene are SEHNR and FQNEAQ (reference sequence). TCRdb reanalysed the reads using MiXCR and keeps one entry per CDR3 protein. Of 400,000 to 550,000 distinct CDR3 sequences listed, over 9% were seen once; the top ten hold about a tenth. The chain employs TRBV7-9 and TRBJ1-2; D is unclear. The sequencing input was PBMCs. The source of this sequence is a human donor in good health (CMV status not recorded). Some clones in this sample may be carry-over from other donors' samples. The CDR3 reads CASTNDPYGYTF. As DNA, the CDR3 is TGTGCCAGCACAAACGACCCCTATGGCTACACCTTC.